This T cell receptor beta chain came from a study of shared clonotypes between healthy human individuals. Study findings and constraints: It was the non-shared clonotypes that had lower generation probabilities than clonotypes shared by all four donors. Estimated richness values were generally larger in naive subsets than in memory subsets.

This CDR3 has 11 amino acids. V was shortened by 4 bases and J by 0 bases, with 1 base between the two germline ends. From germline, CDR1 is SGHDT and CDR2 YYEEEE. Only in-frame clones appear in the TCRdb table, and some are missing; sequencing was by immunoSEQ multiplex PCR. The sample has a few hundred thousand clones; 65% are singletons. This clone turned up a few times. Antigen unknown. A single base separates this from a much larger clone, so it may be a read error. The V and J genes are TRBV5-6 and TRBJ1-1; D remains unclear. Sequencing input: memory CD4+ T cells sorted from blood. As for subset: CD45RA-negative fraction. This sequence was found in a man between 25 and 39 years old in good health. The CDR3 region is CASSVNTEAFF. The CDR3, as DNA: TGTGCCAGCAGCGTGAACACTGAAGCTTTCTTT. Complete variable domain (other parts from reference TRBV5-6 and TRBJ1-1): DAGVTQSPTHLIKTRGQQVTLRCSPKSGHDTVSWYQQALGQGPQFIFQYYEEEERQRGNFPDRFSGHQFPNYSSELNVNALLLGDSALYLCASSVNTEAFFGQGTRLTVV.